One and the same sample provided the 21 T cell receptor beta chains below, sequenced in a study of T-cell reconstitution after alpha-beta-depleted transplantation in children. The library targeted TCRbeta and was prepared with unique molecular identifiers. One entry per CDR3 protein results from TCRdb running MiXCR on the PCR reads. The top ten clones hold more than 5.5% of a sample with 490,000 or so distinct CDR3 sequences, about 12% of them seen once. The source was PBMCs from the stem cell graft donor, collected from the stem cell graft. The receptors originated from a human donor who donated a stem cell graft to a child with combined immunodeficiency.

This clonotype has only a few counts. The V gene is TRBV2, the J gene TRBJ1-2, with 7 bases that match TRBD1. The CDR3 is made up of 14 amino acids. The V and J ends lost 5 bases and 4 bases, in that order; junction bases with no gene match: 7. Looked up from germline, CDR1 is SNHLY and CDR2 is FYNNEI. In DNA form, the CDR3 reads TGTGCCAGCAGTACTTACAGGGGCCCCTATGGCTACACCTTC. Translated: CASSTYRGPYGYTF.

This clonotype turned up a few times. The chain recombines TRBV20-1 with TRBJ2-7; 8 nucleotides agree with TRBD1. Unmatched junction bases numbered 4, after V lost 5 bases and J lost 1 base. The CDR3 spans 13 residues. CDR1 DFQATT and CDR2 SNEGSKA come from the germline V gene (reference sequence). The CDR3 here is CSASGTGSYEQYF. The CDR3 DNA is TGCAGTGCTTCCGGGACAGGTTCCTACGAGCAGTACTTC.

A few counts support this clonotype. The CDR3 bases are TGTGCCAGCAGTGCCTCGGGACATCCTACGCAGTATTTT. Translated, it gives CASSASGHPTQYF. This chain links TRBV12-3 or TRBV12-4 with TRBJ2-3, with D maybe TRBD1 (6 bases). Trimming took 5 bases from V and 8 from J, leaving 14 bases between them. CDR3 length: 13 residues.

This clonotype was counted between two and nine times. V is TRBV12-3 or TRBV12-4 and J is TRBJ1-3; TRBD1 matches 10 bases. CDR3 length: 15 residues. Trimming at V came to 5 bases and at J to 3 bases, leaving 4 bases not matched to a gene. CDR3 amino acids: CASSTGQGVGNTIYF. CDR3 DNA: TGTGCCAGCAGTACTGGACAGGGGGTTGGAAACACCATATATTTT.

The rearrangement links TRBV6-1 to TRBJ2-3; 7 bases are shared with TRBD1. This CDR3 region has 15 residues. V lost 8 bases and J lost 4; bases outside the gene matches: 12. Per the germline V gene, CDR1 is MNHNS and CDR2 is SASEGT. For the CDR3, the DNA is TGTGCCAGCGGGTTGACAGGGTTTAGGGCAGATACGCAGTATTTT. This codes for CASGLTGFRADTQYF.

Many counts were recorded for this clonotype. The CDR3 loop is CASSDAVLFGEQYF. CDR3 nucleotides: TGTGCCAGCAGTGACGCGGTGTTGTTCGGCGAGCAGTACTTC. V gene TRBV6-1 combines with J gene TRBJ2-7, with unresolved D. Germline CDR1 reads MNHNS; CDR2 reads SASEGT. Deletions cut 3 bases from V and 6 bases from J, with 15 bases between. The CDR3 has 14 amino acids.

This clonotype was counted a few times. Germline and junction disagree at one end, which may indicate a read error. V and J are TRBV20-1 and TRBJ2-1; no clear D gene. The V gene's germline CDR1 is DFQATT and CDR2 SNEGSKA (reference sequence). This CDR3 contains 11 residues. The CDR3 loop is CSSRASGEQFF. CDR3 nucleotides: TGCAGTTCTAGAGCCTCGGGTGAGCAGTTCTTC.

This clonotype was counted between two and nine times. The rearrangement uses TRBV27 and TRBJ2-7, with a weak D call TRBD1 (6 bases). Per germline, CDR1 MNHEY and CDR2 SMNVEV (reference sequence). The CDR3 covers 13 residues. V was cut by 5 bases and J by 0 bases, with 8 bases left in between. CDR3 residues: CASSGGFSYEQYF. As DNA, the CDR3 is TGTGCCAGCAGTGGGGGCTTCTCCTACGAGCAGTACTTC.

CDR3 nucleotides: TGTGCCAGCAGCCCCCTTGGGGGCTACAATGAGCAGTTCTTC. It translates to CASSPLGGYNEQFF. The chain couples TRBV11-2 to TRBJ2-1, with D perhaps matching TRBD1 or TRBD2 (5 bases each). V was pared by 5 bases and J by 3 bases, with 11 bases between. The germline V gene encodes CDR1 SGHAT and CDR2 FQNNGV. The CDR3 sequence is 14 residues long.

The rearrangement joins TRBV28 to TRBJ1-2; D is possibly TRBD1 (5 bases). The CDR3 spans 14 residues. CDR1 is MDHEN and CDR2 is SYDVKM in the germline V gene. The ends were cut back, 5 bases at V and 8 bases at J, with 18 bases in the middle. The chain's CDR3 is CASSPQGPYGGYTF. The CDR3 DNA sequence: TGTGCCAGCAGTCCCCAGGGCCCCTATGGGGGCTACACCTTC.

The genes are TRBV19 and TRBJ2-7, with 12 bases matching TRBD2. CDR1 LNHDA and CDR2 SQIVND come from the germline V gene (reference sequence). The CDR3 loop spans 16 amino acids. After removal of 4 bases from V and 7 bases from J, the junction contained 11 bases not matched to a gene. CDR3 amino acids: CASSNFRLAGVKEQYF. The DNA for the CDR3 is TGTGCCAGTAGTAACTTCAGACTAGCGGGAGTGAAAGAGCAGTACTTC.

In regard to this clonotype: A read error is possible here, since a much larger clone lies one base away. V is TRBV29-1 and J is TRBJ2-5; possible D gene TRBD1, 6 bases. Germline CDR1 is SQVTM and CDR2 is ANQGSEA. Deletions cut 1 base from V and 8 bases from J, with 8 bases between. The length of the CDR3 is 11 residues. The CDR3 DNA is TGCAGCGTTGAAGCAGGGGATACCCAGTACTTC. This encodes CSVEAGDTQYF.

This clonotype was counted between two and nine times. The chain joins TRBV20-1 to TRBJ2-3, with 10 bases identical to TRBD1. Looked up from germline, CDR1 is DFQATT and CDR2 is SNEGSKA (reference sequence). This CDR3 is built from 13 residues. V gave up 6 bases and J gave up 3 bases; unmatched junction bases: 3. The CDR3 here is CSATGQGTDTQYF. The CDR3 DNA reads as TGCAGTGCCACGGGACAGGGGACAGATACGCAGTATTTT.

This clonotype appeared a few times. The V call is TRBV6-2 or TRBV6-3, the J call TRBJ1-6; TRBD1 aligns across 7 bases. Germline CDR1 reads MNHEY; CDR2 reads SVGEGT. V shed 2 bases and J 9 bases; nucleotides not matched to a gene: 13. The CDR3 runs 17 residues. The CDR3 nucleotides are TGTGCCAGCAGTTACCCTTCCAGACAGGGAGGACCTTCACCCCTCCACTTT. Its protein is CASSYPSRQGGPSPLHF.

This clonotype was seen at least ten times. The genes are TRBV28 and TRBJ2-1; TRBD2 aligns across 12 bases. The CDR3 extends over 18 amino acids. Germline V gene sequence: CDR1 MDHEN, CDR2 SYDVKM. V lost 4 bases to trimming and J lost 2 bases; unmatched junction nucleotides: 9. CDR3 sequence reads: CASSSIVLAGGAYNEQFF. CDR3 nucleotide sequence: TGTGCCAGCAGTTCCATTGTCCTAGCGGGAGGGGCCTACAATGAGCAGTTCTTC.

A few counts support this clonotype. J is TRBJ1-3 and V is TRBV27; possibly TRBD1 for D (6 bases). V shed 5 bases and J shed 0 bases, with 11 bases lying between them. This CDR3 has 15 amino acids. The germline V gene has CDR1 MNHEY and CDR2 SMNVEV (reference sequence). The CDR3 coding sequence is TGTGCCAGCAGTCAGGACAGTAACTCTGGAAACACCATATATTTT. Protein sequence: CASSQDSNSGNTIYF.

The chain recombines TRBV20-1 with TRBJ1-2; 7 nucleotides align to TRBD1. Germline CDR1 DFQATT, CDR2 SNEGSKA (reference sequence). The V gene end was trimmed by 0 bases and the J gene end by 2 bases; junction bases not matched to a gene: 6. CDR3 length: 15 amino acids. The CDR3 loop reads CSARDLGQPNYGYTF. DNA of the CDR3: TGCAGTGCTAGAGACCTGGGACAGCCAAACTATGGCTACACCTTC.

This clonotype was counted ten times or more. The V and J genes are TRBV12-3 or TRBV12-4 and TRBJ2-7; D is possibly TRBD1 (6 bases). Trimming left V 5 bases short and J 9 bases short, with 20 bases between. The CDR3 has 14 amino acids. CDR3 sequence reads: CASSGQLILKGQYF. CDR3 in DNA: TGTGCCAGCAGTGGACAGCTTATTTTGAAGGGGCAGTACTTC.

This clonotype was found many times. V usage is TRBV20-1 and J usage is TRBJ2-5; possibly TRBD1 or TRBD2 for D (5 bases each). The CDR3 runs 13 residues. The ends were cut back, 3 bases at V and 4 bases at J, with 12 bases in the middle. The germline gives CDR1 DFQATT, CDR2 SNEGSKA (reference sequence). The CDR3 coding sequence is TGCAGTGCTAGCATACAGGACTCAGAGACCCAGTACTTC. The encoded protein is CSASIQDSETQYF.

This clonotype was seen at least ten times. The V and J genes are TRBV29-1 and TRBJ2-5; 12 bases align to TRBD2. The CDR3 is 14 amino acids. Germline V CDR1 and CDR2: SQVTM, ANQGSEA. V gave up 0 bases and J gave up 11 bases; unmatched junction bases: 7. For the CDR3, the DNA is TGCAGCGTTGAAGATCGGACTAGCGGGGTGGTGCAGTACTTC. This translates into CSVEDRTSGVVQYF.

This clonotype appeared a few times. V usage is TRBV30 and J usage is TRBJ1-5; TRBD1 matches 11 bases. Germline V gene data show CDR1 as GTSNPN and CDR2 as SVGIG (reference sequence). The CDR3 has 14 residues. J lost 6 bases, V lost 7 bases, and 8 bases had no gene match. The CDR3 nucleotides are TGTGCCTTATCGGACAGGGGGCGCGTTCAGCCCCAGCATTTT. Its translation is CALSDRGRVQPQHF.